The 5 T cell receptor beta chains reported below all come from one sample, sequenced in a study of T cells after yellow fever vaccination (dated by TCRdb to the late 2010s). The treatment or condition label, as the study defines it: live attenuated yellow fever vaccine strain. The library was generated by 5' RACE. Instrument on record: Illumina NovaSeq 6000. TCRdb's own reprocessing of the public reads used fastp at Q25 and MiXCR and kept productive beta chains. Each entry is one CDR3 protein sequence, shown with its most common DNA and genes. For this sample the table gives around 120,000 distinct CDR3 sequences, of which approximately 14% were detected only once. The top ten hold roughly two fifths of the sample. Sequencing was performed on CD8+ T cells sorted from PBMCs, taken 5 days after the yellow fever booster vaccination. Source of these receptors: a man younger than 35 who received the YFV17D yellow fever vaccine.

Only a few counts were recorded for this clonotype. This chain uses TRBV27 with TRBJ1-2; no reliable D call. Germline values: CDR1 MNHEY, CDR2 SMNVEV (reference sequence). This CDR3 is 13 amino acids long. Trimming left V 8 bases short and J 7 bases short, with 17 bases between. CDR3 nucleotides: TGTGCCAGCGGACGTGGACGGGTGGGTGGCTACACCTTC. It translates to CASGRGRVGGYTF.

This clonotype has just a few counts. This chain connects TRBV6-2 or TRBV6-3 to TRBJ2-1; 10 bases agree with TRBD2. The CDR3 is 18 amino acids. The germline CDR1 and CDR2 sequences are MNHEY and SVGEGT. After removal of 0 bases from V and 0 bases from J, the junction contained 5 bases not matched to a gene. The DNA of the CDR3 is TGTGCCAGCAGTTACTCGATTGAGCGGGGGGGCTCCTACAATGAGCAGTTCTTC. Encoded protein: CASSYSIERGGSYNEQFF.

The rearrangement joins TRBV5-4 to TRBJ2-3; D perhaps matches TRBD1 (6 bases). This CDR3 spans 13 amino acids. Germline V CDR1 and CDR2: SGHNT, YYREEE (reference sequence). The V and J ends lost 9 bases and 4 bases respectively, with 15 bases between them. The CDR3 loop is CAMKTGLSDTQYF. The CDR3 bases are TGTGCCATGAAGACAGGCCTCTCAGATACGCAGTATTTT. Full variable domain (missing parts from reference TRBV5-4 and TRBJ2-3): ETGVTQSPTHLIKTRGQQVTLRCSSQSGHNTVSWYQQALGQGPQFIFQYYREEENGRGNFPPRFSGLQFPNYSSELNVNALELDDSALYLCAMKTGLSDTQYFGPGTRLTVL.

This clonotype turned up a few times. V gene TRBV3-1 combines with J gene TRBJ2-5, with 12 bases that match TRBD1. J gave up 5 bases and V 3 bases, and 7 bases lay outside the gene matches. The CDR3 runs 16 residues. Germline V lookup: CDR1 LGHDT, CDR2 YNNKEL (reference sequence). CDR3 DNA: TGTGCCAGCAGCCAGGCCGGGACAGGGGGCCGGGAGACCCAGTACTTC. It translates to CASSQAGTGGRETQYF.

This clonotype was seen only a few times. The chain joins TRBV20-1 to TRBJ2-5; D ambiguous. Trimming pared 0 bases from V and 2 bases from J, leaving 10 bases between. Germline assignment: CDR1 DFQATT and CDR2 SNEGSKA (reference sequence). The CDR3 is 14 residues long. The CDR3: CSARDMTTQETQYF. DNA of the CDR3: TGCAGTGCTAGAGATATGACAACGCAAGAGACCCAGTACTTC.